The next 30 T cell receptor beta chains were all read from a single sample in a study of cytomegalovirus exposure and HLA in healthy donors. Here immunoSEQ multiplex PCR was the method, and the copy in TCRdb shows in-frame clones only, minus some. There are around 350,000 clones in the sample; roughly 85% occur only once, and roughly 0.82% lies in the top ten. The sample taken for sequencing was PBMCs. All receptors derive from a woman aged 18-29 years in good health and CMV-seronegative.

V gene TRBV28 combines with J gene TRBJ1-1; no reliable D call. V dropped 10 bases and J dropped 0 bases, with 9 bases sitting between them. The CDR3 runs 12 residues. CDR1 and CDR2 (germline): MDHEN, SYDVKM. The CDR3 DNA reads TGTGCCACCGCACTCATGAACACTGAAGCTTTCTTT. This codes for CATALMNTEAFF.

The chain employs TRBV19 and TRBJ2-1, with D uncertain. This CDR3 spans 15 amino acids. Germline lookup yields CDR1 LNHDA and CDR2 SQIVND (reference sequence). Deletions cut 1 base from V and 2 bases from J, with 9 bases between. CDR3 in amino acids: CASSIGLTAYNEQFF. The CDR3 nucleotides read TGTGCCAGTAGTATAGGTCTTACAGCCTACAATGAGCAGTTCTTC.

This rearrangement joins TRBV6-4 to TRBJ2-6; TRBD2 matches 15 bases. Trimming cost V 6 bases and J 4 bases; bases outside gene matches: 10. The CDR3 spans 19 residues. Germline lookup yields CDR1 MRHNA and CDR2 SNTAGT. CDR3 coding DNA: TGTGCCAGCAGCCCCCGGACTAGCGGGGGGGCGTGGGGGGCCAACGTCCTGACTTTC. It specifies CASSPRTSGGAWGANVLTF.

This clone is a singleton in its sample. The CDR3: CASSQANTEAFF. The DNA for the CDR3 is TGTGCCAGCAGCCAAGCGAACACTGAAGCTTTCTTT. The rearrangement uses TRBV6-5 and TRBJ1-1; D unclear. V lost 6 bases and J lost 1, with 6 bases in between. Germline values: CDR1 MNHEY, CDR2 SVGAGI. CDR3 size: 12 residues.

The CDR3 loop reads CATSKGQDVDEKLFF. CDR3 coding DNA: TGTGCCACCAGCAAAGGACAGGACGTGGATGAAAAACTGTTTTTT. The chain couples TRBV15 to TRBJ1-4; TRBD1 agrees at 7 bases. V gave up 4 bases and J gave up 6 bases; unmatched junction bases: 8. Germline loops: CDR1 LNHNV, CDR2 YYDKDF (reference sequence). This CDR3 spans 15 amino acids. Looking up the rest from reference TRBV15 and TRBJ1-4 gives the full variable domain: DAMVIQNPRYQVTQFGKPVTLSCSQTLNHNVMYWYQQKSSQAPKLLFHYYDKDFNNEADTPDNFQSRRPNTSFCFLDIRSPGLGDTAMYLCATSKGQDVDEKLFFGSGTQLSVL.

The V gene is TRBV4-2, the J gene TRBJ2-5; TRBD2 agrees at 7 bases. Germline CDR1 reads LGHNA; CDR2 reads YNFKEQ. The CDR3 length is 14 residues. With 5 bases clipped from V and 4 bases from J, the junction kept 7 bases outside the gene matches. As DNA, the CDR3 is TGTGCCAGCAGCTGGACCTCGGGGGGAGAGACCCAGTACTTC. Its protein is CASSWTSGGETQYF.

This rearrangement joins TRBV6-1 to TRBJ2-7; 9 bases match TRBD1. The germline gives CDR1 MNHNS, CDR2 SASEGT. With V trimmed by 4 bases and J by 4 bases, 11 bases remained unmatched. The CDR3 consists of 16 residues. CDR3 loop: CASSAKSPGQGYEQYF. The CDR3 DNA is TGTGCCAGCAGTGCAAAGTCGCCGGGACAGGGTTACGAGCAGTACTTC.

This chain links TRBV10-3 with TRBJ2-1; TRBD2 matches at 8 bases. Trimming cost V 0 bases and J 7 bases; bases outside gene matches: 17. CDR3 length equals 19 residues. Germline V lookup: CDR1 ENHRY, CDR2 SYGVKD. The CDR3 sequence: CAISESVFAGGRSGNEQFF. The CDR3 DNA reads as TGTGCCATCAGTGAGTCTGTTTTTGCCGGCGGGAGGTCGGGTAATGAGCAGTTCTTC.

This sequence joins TRBV28 and TRBJ1-3; TRBD1 is a possible D gene (6 bases). V was trimmed by 2 bases and J by 2 bases, leaving 10 bases between them. This CDR3 contains 15 residues. Germline lookup yields CDR1 MDHEN and CDR2 SYDVKM. CDR3 region: CASSLEGVAGNTIYF. The CDR3 DNA sequence: TGTGCCAGCAGTTTAGAGGGGGTTGCTGGAAACACCATATATTTT.

This chain uses TRBV7-2 with TRBJ2-7, with 7 bases fitting TRBD2. Germline V lookup: CDR1 SGHTA, CDR2 FQGNSA. The CDR3 is 14 residues long. Trimming at V came to 6 bases and at J to 0 bases, leaving 5 bases not matched to a gene. The CDR3 loop is CASRAGLSSYEQYF. DNA for the CDR3: TGTGCCAGCAGAGCGGGGCTAAGCTCCTACGAGCAGTACTTC.

This sequence joins TRBV9 and TRBJ2-7; 8 positions match TRBD2. The CDR3 is made up of 14 amino acids. The V and J ends lost 3 bases and 6 bases, in that order; junction bases with no gene match: 8. Germline V CDR1 and CDR2: SGDLS, YYNGEE. CDR3 protein: CASSGGLAGSEQYF. Here the CDR3 DNA reads TGTGCCAGCAGCGGCGGACTAGCAGGATCCGAGCAGTACTTC.

The chain recombines TRBV19 with TRBJ1-1; D gene ambiguous. The V end lost 4 bases, the J end lost 1 base, and 10 bases lay between the germline ends. Per germline, CDR1 LNHDA and CDR2 SQIVND (reference sequence). CDR3 length: 14 amino acids. The CDR3 nucleotides are TGTGCCAGTAGTAGTAGGAGCTGGAACACTGAAGCTTTCTTT. The encoded protein is CASSSRSWNTEAFF. The full variable domain, its missing parts supplied by reference TRBV19 and TRBJ1-1, is DGGITQSPKYLFRKEGQNVTLSCEQNLNHDAMYWYRQDPGQGLRLIYYSQIVNDFQKGDIAEGYSVSREKKESFPLTVTSAQKNPTAFYLCASSSRSWNTEAFFGQGTRLTVV.

The chain uses TRBV6-1 and TRBJ2-2; a weak D match, TRBD1 (5 bases). Trimming pared 7 bases from V and 6 bases from J, leaving 15 bases between. This CDR3 has 14 amino acids. Germline CDR1 reads MNHNS; CDR2 reads SASEGT. The DNA for the CDR3 is TGTGCCAGCAAAGTCACCCAAGGGGCCGGGGAGCTGTTTTTT. Translating gives CASKVTQGAGELFF.

The chain is built from TRBV7-6 and TRBJ2-7; TRBD1 might be the D (5 bases). The CDR3 is made up of 15 amino acids. Per the germline V gene, CDR1 is SGHVS and CDR2 is FNYEAQ. The V end was cut by 2 bases, the J end by 2 bases, with 13 bases between. CDR3 region: CASSLSDSGAYEQYF. Written as DNA, the CDR3 is TGTGCCAGCAGCTTAAGTGACAGTGGGGCCTACGAGCAGTACTTC. Full variable domain (remainder filled in from reference TRBV7-6 and TRBJ2-7): GAGVSQSPRYKVTKRGQDVALRCDPISGHVSLYWYRQALGQGPEFLTYFNYEAQQDKSGLPNDRFSAERPEGSISTLTIQRTEQRDSAMYRCASSLSDSGAYEQYFGPGTRLTVT.

The CDR3 coding sequence is TGTGCCAGCAGCTCCCGACAGGTTCAGTTCTTC. It translates to CASSSRQVQFF. This chain uses TRBV5-6 with TRBJ2-1, with D maybe TRBD1 (6 bases). Germline CDR1 is SGHDT and CDR2 is YYEEEE. The length of the CDR3 is 11 residues. Trimming removed 3 bases from V and 13 bases from J, with 11 bases in between.

The V call is TRBV28, the J call TRBJ1-2, with D possibly TRBD1 on 5 matching bases. Trimming left V 6 bases short and J 1 base short, with 9 bases between. This CDR3 spans 13 amino acids. Germline V gene sequence: CDR1 MDHEN, CDR2 SYDVKM. The CDR3, as DNA: TGTGCCAGCAGCTATGACAGTAACTATGGCTACACCTTC. It encodes CASSYDSNYGYTF.

The CDR3 protein is CASSPVHGNEQFF. The CDR3, as DNA: TGTGCCAGCTCACCCGTCCACGGGAATGAGCAGTTCTTC. The J gene is TRBJ2-1, the V gene TRBV18, with no clear D. V dropped 3 bases and J dropped 7 bases, with 10 bases sitting between them. Germline-derived CDR1 and CDR2 are KGHSH and LQKENI. This CDR3 has 13 residues. The whole variable domain, remainder taken from reference TRBV18 and TRBJ2-1, is NAGVMQNPRHLVRRRGQEARLRCSPMKGHSHVYWYRQLPEEGLKFMVYLQKENIIDESGMPKERFSAEFPKEGPSILRIQQVVRGDSAAYFCASSPVHGNEQFFGPGTRLTVL.

This chain joins TRBV19 and TRBJ2-1; 9 nucleotides align to TRBD2. The germline CDR1 and CDR2 sequences are LNHDA and SQIVND (reference sequence). CDR3 size: 16 residues. J gave up 4 bases and V 6 bases, and 10 bases lay outside the gene matches. The CDR3 region has the DNA TGTGCCAGTAGACTCTTGGCGGGAGGGATATACAATGAGCAGTTCTTC. Amino acid sequence: CASRLLAGGIYNEQFF.

The chain combines TRBV6-5 with TRBJ2-5; D remains unclear. The CDR3 covers 14 residues. Germline V CDR1 and CDR2: MNHEY, SVGAGI. V dropped 2 bases and J dropped 0 bases, with 7 bases sitting between them. CDR3 nucleotides: TGTGCCAGCAGTTACGGCGGTAACCAAGAGACCCAGTACTTC. It translates to CASSYGGNQETQYF.

This rearrangement joins TRBV15 to TRBJ2-7, with TRBD2 as a possible D gene (5 bases). The germline gives CDR1 LNHNV, CDR2 YYDKDF (reference sequence). The CDR3 runs to 14 residues. V was pared by 1 base and J by 3 bases, with 10 bases between. The CDR3: CATSRVGIYYEQYF. Written as DNA, the CDR3 is TGTGCCACCAGCAGAGTCGGGATTTACTACGAGCAGTACTTC.

This clone was counted once. The genes are TRBV7-2 and TRBJ1-2; possibly TRBD1 for D (6 bases). V was shortened by 3 bases and J by 2 bases, with 19 bases between the two germline ends. Germline V gives CDR1 SGHTA, CDR2 FQGNSA. The CDR3 is 17 amino acids. The CDR3 is CASSLGHRTARNYGYTF. CDR3 in DNA: TGTGCCAGCAGCTTGGGTCACCGGACAGCCAGAAACTATGGCTACACCTTC.

The gene calls are TRBV27 and TRBJ1-2; 11 bases map to TRBD1. The junction had 5 bases not matched to a gene; V was cut back by 4 bases and J by 1 base. The CDR3 extends over 16 amino acids. CDR1 MNHEY and CDR2 SMNVEV come from the germline V gene (reference sequence). In DNA, the CDR3 is TGTGCCAGCAGTTCCGGACAGGGGGCGGTTAACTATGGCTACACCTTC. The encoded protein is CASSSGQGAVNYGYTF.

This clone was counted a single time. The chain employs TRBV27 and TRBJ1-1; D is unresolved. V was clipped by 4 bases and J by 0 bases, with 9 bases between them. Looked up from germline, CDR1 is MNHEY and CDR2 is SMNVEV (reference sequence). The CDR3 sequence is 14 residues long. CDR3 protein: CASSSGIMNTEAFF. As DNA, the CDR3 is TGTGCCAGCAGTTCCGGGATCATGAACACTGAAGCTTTCTTT.

This chain's CDR3 is CASSVTGAPGDYEQYF. For the CDR3, the DNA is TGTGCCAGCAGCGTGACAGGGGCCCCGGGAGACTACGAGCAGTACTTC. The chain combines TRBV6-6 with TRBJ2-7, with 8 bases lining up with TRBD1. The germline V gene encodes CDR1 MNHNY and CDR2 SVGAGI (reference sequence). V dropped 6 bases and J dropped 3; count of bases not matched to a gene: 13. This CDR3 contains 16 residues.

The chain carries TRBV19 and TRBJ1-5, with a weak D call TRBD1 (6 bases). Trimming shortened V by 6 bases and J by 3 bases, and 9 bases separated the two germline ends. The CDR3 covers 13 residues. Germline lookup yields CDR1 LNHDA and CDR2 SQIVND (reference sequence). The DNA for the CDR3 is TGTGCCAGTAGAAGGGGACACAATCAGCCCCAGCATTTT. Protein sequence: CASRRGHNQPQHF.

This sequence joins TRBV27 and TRBJ2-1, with TRBD1 matching over 9 bases. The CDR3 contains 13 residues. V was pared by 10 bases and J by 1 base, with 2 bases of the junction left unmatched. CDR1 MNHEY and CDR2 SMNVEV come from the germline V gene (reference sequence). CDR3 in amino acids: CATGQGSYNEQFF. The DNA of the CDR3 is TGTGCCACTGGACAGGGGTCCTACAATGAGCAGTTCTTC.

In this sample, this clone turned up once. The chain recombines TRBV29-1 with TRBJ2-3; TRBD2 agrees at 11 bases. The junction had 3 bases not matched to a gene; V was cut back by 2 bases and J by 2 bases. Germline V gene data show CDR1 as SQVTM and CDR2 as ANQGSEA. This CDR3 has 15 amino acids. The CDR3 here is CSVETSGGPTDTQYF. For the CDR3, the DNA is TGCAGCGTTGAAACTAGCGGGGGCCCCACAGATACGCAGTATTTT.

The gene calls are TRBV27 and TRBJ1-1; 7 bases are shared with TRBD1. CDR3 length: 15 residues. The germline V gene encodes CDR1 MNHEY and CDR2 SMNVEV (reference sequence). V lost 3 bases to trimming and J lost 2 bases; unmatched junction nucleotides: 6. CDR3 sequence reads: CASSLAGGRNTEAFF. The CDR3 DNA follows: TGTGCCAGCAGTTTGGCAGGGGGGCGAAACACTGAAGCTTTCTTT.

The V call is TRBV5-1, the J call TRBJ1-2; D is undetermined. Looked up from germline, CDR1 is SGHRS and CDR2 is YFSETQ. V was clipped by 0 bases and J by 3 bases, with 12 bases between them. The CDR3 consists of 15 residues. The CDR3 DNA reads TGCGCCAGCAGCTTGGACGTTGACGGGGACTATGGCTACACCTTC. The encoded protein is CASSLDVDGDYGYTF.

The chain uses TRBV4-1 and TRBJ1-2; 10 nucleotides align to TRBD1. Germline V gene lookup returns CDR1 MGHRA and CDR2 YSYEKL. The CDR3 is 16 residues long. V gave up 3 bases and J gave up 4 bases; unmatched junction bases: 8. The CDR3 sequence: CASSQSRQGAGYGYTF. The CDR3 DNA sequence: TGCGCCAGCAGCCAGTCGAGACAGGGGGCGGGCTATGGCTACACCTTC.